These T cell receptor beta chains were read from a single sample in a study of PD-1 blockade in classical Hodgkin lymphoma. Method: immunoSEQ multiplex PCR; TCRdb's copy keeps in-frame clones and lacks some. The sample records roughly 52,000 clones, around nine tenths being singletons. The sample in question was peripheral blood mononuclear cells (PBMCs), obtained before the fourth cycle of nivolumab. The receptors here all came from a human donor with classical Hodgkin lymphoma. Each CDR3 is given with its conserved first and last residue. D genes are given only for firm matches. The size field is filled for only some rows; it gives once, few, many or a size class.

V,D,J,size,length,DNA,CDR3
TRBV6-4,-,TRBJ1-6,-,13,TGTGCCAGCAGTGAAACGGGGCTTTCACCCCTCCACTTT,CASSETGLSPLHF
TRBV27,-,TRBJ2-6,-,14,TGTGCCAGCAGTTTAATTTCTGGGGCCAACGTCCTGACTTTC,CASSLISGANVLTF
TRBV19,-,TRBJ2-3,-,13,TGTGCCAGCGGTATAGGGGACGCAGATACGCAGTATTTT,CASGIGDADTQYF
TRBV28,TRBD1,TRBJ1-4,-,16,TGTGCCAGCAGCCGGGACAGGCGAACAACTAATGAAAAACTGTTTTTT,CASSRDRRTTNEKLFF
TRBV28,TRBD2,TRBJ2-7,-,13,TGTGCCAGCTTCGGGGGGGTCGCCTACGAGCAGTACTTC,CASFGGVAYEQYF
TRBV19,TRBD1,TRBJ1-2,-,15,TGTGCCAGTAGTTTGGGACAGTTTCGTAACTATGGCTACACCTTC,CASSLGQFRNYGYTF
TRBV5-4,-,TRBJ1-1,-,16,TGTGCCAGCAGCTTGCGCAGGGGAGACCTAAACACTGAAGCTTTCTTT,CASSLRRGDLNTEAFF
TRBV21-1,-,TRBJ2-4,-,18,TGTGCCAGCAGGCCGAAAACGGGACGGGGGGTGGCCAAAAACATTCAGTACTTC,CASRPKTGRGVAKNIQYF
TRBV5-1,-,TRBJ1-1,-,13,TGCGCCAGCAGCCAGGACAGTGGCACTGAAGCTTTCTTT,CASSQDSGTEAFF
TRBV5-1,-,TRBJ2-7,-,11,TGCGCCAGCAGCTCGAGGGGGGAGCAGTACTTC,CASSSRGEQYF
TRBV4-1,TRBD1,TRBJ2-5,-,16,TGCGCCAGCAGCCAAGTAGGGACAGGGGGTTTGGAGACCCAGTACTTC,CASSQVGTGGLETQYF
TRBV2,-,TRBJ2-5,-,17,TGTGCCAGCAGTGAAGCGCGGTGGTGGGGAGTTCCAGGGACCCAGTACTTC,CASSEARWWGVPGTQYF
TRBV6-5,-,TRBJ2-5,-,12,TGTGCCAGCACAGGGAACCAAGAGACCCAGTACTTC,CASTGNQETQYF
TRBV2,-,TRBJ2-7,once,14,TGTGCCAGCAGGCAATCAGAGAGCTCCTACGAGCAGTACTTC,CASRQSESSYEQYF
TRBV14,-,TRBJ2-7,-,12,TGTGCCAGCAGCCACCTCTCCTACGAGCAGTACTTC,CASSHLSYEQYF
TRBV19,-,TRBJ2-2,-,14,TGTGCCAGTAGCGCCCGCGCGAACACCGGGGAGCTGTTTTTT,CASSARANTGELFF
TRBV9,TRBD2,TRBJ2-7,-,17,TGTGCCAGCAGCGTAGGAACTAGCGGGAGCCTAACCGATGAGCAGTACTTC,CASSVGTSGSLTDEQYF
TRBV2,TRBD1,TRBJ2-5,-,17,TGTGCCAGCGAAGAGGGGAGGAACAGGGGGCGAGGAGAGACCCAGTACTTC,CASEEGRNRGRGETQYF
TRBV7-6,TRBD1,TRBJ2-1,once,17,TGTGCCAGCAGCTTAGTGGGTACAGGGGGCGTAGGGGATGAGCAGTTCTTC,CASSLVGTGGVGDEQFF
TRBV9,-,TRBJ2-5,-,14,TGTGCCAGCAGCGGGGGAATAAACCGGGAGACCCAGTACTTC,CASSGGINRETQYF
TRBV5-1,TRBD2,TRBJ2-2,-,17,TGCGCCAGCACCCGACTAGCGGGAGGGCCGGGCACCGGGGAGCTGTTTTTT,CASTRLAGGPGTGELFF
TRBV7-8,-,TRBJ2-3,-,15,TGTGCCAGCAGCTCGATCGACAGTCACACAGATACGCAGTATTTT,CASSSIDSHTDTQYF
TRBV29-1,TRBD2,TRBJ2-5,-,11,TGCAGCGTCCGGGGTCGGGGGGCCCAGTACTTC,CSVRGRGAQYF
TRBV10-2,-,TRBJ2-7,-,15,TGCGCCAGCAGTGACCCAAGGACGGACTCCTACGAGCAGTACTTC,CASSDPRTDSYEQYF
TRBV27,-,TRBJ2-2,once,13,TGTGCCAGCAGTTTCTTTAACACCGGGGAGCTGTTTTTT,CASSFFNTGELFF
TRBV5-1,-,TRBJ1-1,once,13,TGCGCCAGCAGCCAAACGCGGAACACTGAAGCTTTCTTT,CASSQTRNTEAFF
TRBV15,-,TRBJ2-2,-,16,TGTGCCACCAGCAGGGAGCGGGCCGGGGTTACCGGGGAGCTGTTTTTT,CATSRERAGVTGELFF
TRBV5-1,TRBD2,TRBJ2-3,-,15,TGCGCCAGCAGCCGCGAGCGGGAGAGGGCAGATACGCAGTATTTT,CASSRERERADTQYF
TRBV21-1,-,TRBJ2-7,-,17,TGTGCCAGCAGCAAAGGCACGTCACAGGGGCACTCCTACGAGCAGTACTTC,CASSKGTSQGHSYEQYF
TRBV4-2,-,TRBJ1-2,-,14,TGTGCCAGCAGTTCCCAACAGGGACCCTATGGCTACACCTTC,CASSSQQGPYGYTF
TRBV29-1,TRBD1,TRBJ2-3,-,14,TGCAGCGTCGTTCGACAGGGTCGCACAGATACGCAGTATTTT,CSVVRQGRTDTQYF
TRBV11-2,TRBD2,TRBJ2-7,once,14,TGTGCCAGCAGCGGGGGGGTAGGGGCCTACGAGCAGTACTTC,CASSGGVGAYEQYF
TRBV5-1,TRBD1,TRBJ1-2,-,13,TGCGCCAGCGAAGGATCAGGGGGCTATGGCTACACCTTC,CASEGSGGYGYTF
TRBV10-2,TRBD2,TRBJ2-7,-,16,TGCGCCAGCAGCGACTTCACTAGCGGGAGCTCCTACGAGCAGTACTTC,CASSDFTSGSSYEQYF
TRBV5-1,-,TRBJ1-3,-,15,TGCGCCAGCAGCTGGGAAGGGGGGCCTGGAAACACCATATATTTT,CASSWEGGPGNTIYF
TRBV5-6,-,TRBJ1-1,-,14,TGTGCCAGCAGCTTGGGTCCGATGAACACTGAAGCTTTCTTT,CASSLGPMNTEAFF
TRBV5-1,-,TRBJ1-4,-,15,TGCGCCAGCAGCTTGGCAGGGCCTGTAAATGAAAAACTGTTTTTT,CASSLAGPVNEKLFF
TRBV10-3,TRBD1,TRBJ1-2,-,14,TGTGCCATCGGGGAAGCAGGGGGAGAGTATGGCTACACCTTC,CAIGEAGGEYGYTF
TRBV27,TRBD2,TRBJ2-3,-,16,TGTGCCAGCAGTGGGGGACTAGCGGGAGGGAAAGGAACGCAGTATTTT,CASSGGLAGGKGTQYF
TRBV11-2,TRBD2,TRBJ2-1,-,14,TGTGCCAGCAACCCTCCGGGACTAGTCGCTGAGCAGTTCTTC,CASNPPGLVAEQFF
TRBV2,TRBD1,TRBJ2-5,-,14,TGTGCCAGCCGGACAGGGGCAATCCAAGAGACCCAGTACTTC,CASRTGAIQETQYF
TRBV7-9,-,TRBJ2-1,-,15,TGTGCCAGCAGCCAGGTTAGGGGGAGGCACAATGAGCAGTTCTTC,CASSQVRGRHNEQFF
TRBV27,-,TRBJ2-3,-,15,TGTGCCAGCAGTCCCTCCGGCGGACGCCCAGATACGCAGTATTTT,CASSPSGGRPDTQYF
TRBV15,TRBD2,TRBJ2-5,-,15,TGTGCCACCAGCAGAGATCGCGGGGGGGCGGAGACCCAGTACTTC,CATSRDRGGAETQYF
TRBV28,TRBD1,TRBJ1-5,few,15,TGTGCCAGCAGGGGGCCCGGGACAGACAATCAGCCCCAGCATTTT,CASRGPGTDNQPQHF
TRBV11-2,-,TRBJ2-3,-,14,TGTGCCAGCAGCTTAGACGGATCAGGGGATACGCAGTATTTT,CASSLDGSGDTQYF
TRBV9,-,TRBJ1-2,-,15,TGTGCCAGCAGCGTGGGAGGGACAACTAACTATGGCTACACCTTC,CASSVGGTTNYGYTF
TRBV4-3,TRBD1,TRBJ1-4,-,12,TGCGCCAGCAGCCCACAGGGGGAAAAACTGTTTTTT,CASSPQGEKLFF
TRBV7-2,-,TRBJ1-1,-,17,TGTGCCAGCAGCTTTCCCCTTCTAGCGAAAGGGAACACTGAAGCTTTCTTT,CASSFPLLAKGNTEAFF
TRBV5-4,TRBD1,TRBJ2-5,-,16,TGTGCCAGCAGCTTGGAGGGACAGGTATTCCAAGAGACCCAGTACTTC,CASSLEGQVFQETQYF
TRBV6-5,-,TRBJ2-3,few,13,TGTGCCACCAGGATTCAACAGGGTCATACGCAGTATTTT,CATRIQQGHTQYF
TRBV28,-,TRBJ1-1,once,12,TGTGCCAGCAGCTTAGGCTGGACTGAAGCTTTCTTT,CASSLGWTEAFF
TRBV5-4,-,TRBJ2-7,-,15,TGTGCCAGCAGCTTCGGGAGTGCGGCTAGCTACGAGCAGTACTTC,CASSFGSAASYEQYF
TRBV28,-,TRBJ2-2,-,17,TGTGCCAGCAGTTCATTACCTGGACGGAGGAACACCGGGGAGCTGTTTTTT,CASSSLPGRRNTGELFF
TRBV2,-,TRBJ1-6,-,13,TGTGCCAGCAGTGAAGTTAAAGCTTCACCCCTCCACTTT,CASSEVKASPLHF
TRBV2,-,TRBJ1-2,-,12,TGTGCCAGCAGTGCCCCGACCTATGGCTACACCTTC,CASSAPTYGYTF
TRBV4-3,-,TRBJ2-6,-,17,TGCGCCAGCAGCCAAGATGAGGGGTTCTCTGGGGCCAACGTCCTGACTTTC,CASSQDEGFSGANVLTF
TRBV7-2,-,TRBJ1-4,-,15,TGTGCCAGCAGCCCCCCGGGGGGTCCAAATGAAAAACTGTTTTTT,CASSPPGGPNEKLFF